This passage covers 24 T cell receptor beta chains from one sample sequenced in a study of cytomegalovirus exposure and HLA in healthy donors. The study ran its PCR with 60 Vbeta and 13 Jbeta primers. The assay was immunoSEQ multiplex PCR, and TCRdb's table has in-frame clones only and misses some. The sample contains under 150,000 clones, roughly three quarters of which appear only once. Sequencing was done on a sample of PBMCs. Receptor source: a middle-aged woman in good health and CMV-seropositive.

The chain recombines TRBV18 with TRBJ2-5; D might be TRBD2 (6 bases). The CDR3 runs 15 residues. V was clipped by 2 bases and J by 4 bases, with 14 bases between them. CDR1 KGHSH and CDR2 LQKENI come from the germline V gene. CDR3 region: CASSPMGAGGETQYF. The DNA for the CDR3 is TGTGCCAGCTCACCAATGGGAGCCGGGGGAGAGACCCAGTACTTC.

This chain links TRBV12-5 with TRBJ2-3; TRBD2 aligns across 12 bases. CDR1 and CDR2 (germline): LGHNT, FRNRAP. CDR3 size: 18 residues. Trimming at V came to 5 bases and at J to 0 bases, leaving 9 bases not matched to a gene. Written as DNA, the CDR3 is TGTGCTAGTGGTGGAGGGACTAGCGGGCGGTCTAGCACAGATACGCAGTATTTT. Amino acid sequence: CASGGGTSGRSSTDTQYF.

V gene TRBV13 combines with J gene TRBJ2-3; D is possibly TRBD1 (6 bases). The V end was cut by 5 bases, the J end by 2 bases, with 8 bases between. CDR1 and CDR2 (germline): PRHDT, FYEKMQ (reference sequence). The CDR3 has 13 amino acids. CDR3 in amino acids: CASSQGLTDTQYF. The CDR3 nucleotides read TGTGCCAGCAGCCAGGGGCTCACAGATACGCAGTATTTT.

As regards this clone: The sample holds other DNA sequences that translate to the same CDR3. This CDR3 reads CASSLGGGYTF. The CDR3 DNA reads as TGTGCCAGCAGCTTAGGAGGCGGCTACACCTTC. The rearrangement joins TRBV7-9 to TRBJ1-2; D ambiguous. V lost 1 base and J lost 8, with 5 bases in between. This CDR3 region has 11 residues. The germline V gene encodes CDR1 SEHNR and CDR2 FQNEAQ (reference sequence).

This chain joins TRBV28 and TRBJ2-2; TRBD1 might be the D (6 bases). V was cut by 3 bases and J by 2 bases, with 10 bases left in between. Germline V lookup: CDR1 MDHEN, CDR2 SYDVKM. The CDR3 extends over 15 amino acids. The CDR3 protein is CASSFRTVNTGELFF. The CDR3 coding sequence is TGTGCCAGCAGTTTCAGGACAGTAAACACCGGGGAGCTGTTTTTT.

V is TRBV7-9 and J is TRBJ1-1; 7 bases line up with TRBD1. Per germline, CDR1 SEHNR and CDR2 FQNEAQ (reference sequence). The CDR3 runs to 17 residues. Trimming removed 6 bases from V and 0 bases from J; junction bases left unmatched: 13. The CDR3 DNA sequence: TGTGCCAGCAGTCCGAGCTGGGGACAGCAGATGAACACTGAAGCTTTCTTT. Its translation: CASSPSWGQQMNTEAFF. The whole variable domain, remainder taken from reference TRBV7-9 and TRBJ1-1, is DTGVSQNPRHKITKRGQNVTFRCDPISEHNRLYWYRQTLGQGPEFLTYFQNEAQLEKSRLLSDRFSAERPKGSFSTLEIQRTEQGDSAMYLCASSPSWGQQMNTEAFFGQGTRLTVV.

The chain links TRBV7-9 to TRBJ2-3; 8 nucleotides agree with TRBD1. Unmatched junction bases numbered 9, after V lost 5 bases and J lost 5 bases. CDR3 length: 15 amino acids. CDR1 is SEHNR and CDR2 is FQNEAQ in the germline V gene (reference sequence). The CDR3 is CASSPRDRIEDTQYF. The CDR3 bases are TGTGCCAGCAGCCCCCGGGACAGGATAGAAGATACGCAGTATTTT.

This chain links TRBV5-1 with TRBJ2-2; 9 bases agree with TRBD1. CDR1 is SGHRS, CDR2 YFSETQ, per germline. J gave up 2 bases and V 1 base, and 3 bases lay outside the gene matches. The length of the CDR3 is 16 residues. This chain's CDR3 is CASSLKGQGNTGELFF. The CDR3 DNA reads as TGCGCCAGCAGCTTGAAGGGACAGGGCAACACCGGGGAGCTGTTTTTT.

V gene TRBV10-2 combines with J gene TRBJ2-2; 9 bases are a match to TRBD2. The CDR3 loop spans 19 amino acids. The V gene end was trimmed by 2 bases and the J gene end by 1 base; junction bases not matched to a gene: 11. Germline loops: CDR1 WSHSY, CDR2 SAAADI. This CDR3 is CASSERVGAAGGNTGELFF. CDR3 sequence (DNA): TGCGCCAGCAGTGAGAGAGTGGGCGCAGCGGGGGGGAACACCGGGGAGCTGTTTTTT.

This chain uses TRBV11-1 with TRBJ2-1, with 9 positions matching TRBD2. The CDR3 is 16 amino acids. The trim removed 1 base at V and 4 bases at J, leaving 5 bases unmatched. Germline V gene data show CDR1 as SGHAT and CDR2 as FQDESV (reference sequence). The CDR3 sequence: CASSLEPAGGYNEQFF. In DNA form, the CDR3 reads TGTGCCAGCAGCTTAGAGCCAGCGGGGGGTTACAATGAGCAGTTCTTC.

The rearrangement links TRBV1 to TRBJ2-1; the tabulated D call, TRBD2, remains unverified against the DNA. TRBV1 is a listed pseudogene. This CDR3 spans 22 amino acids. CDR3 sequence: CTSSQDYSFKRGGRYSYNEQFF. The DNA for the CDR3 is TGCACCAGCAGCCAAGATTATTCTTTCAAGCGGGGGGGCCGGTACTCCTACAATGAGCAGTTCTTC.

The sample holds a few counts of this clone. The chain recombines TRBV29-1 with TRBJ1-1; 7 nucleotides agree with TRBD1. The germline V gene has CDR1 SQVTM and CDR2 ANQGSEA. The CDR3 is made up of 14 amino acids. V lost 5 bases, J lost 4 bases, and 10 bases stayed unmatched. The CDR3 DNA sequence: TGCAGCGTTACAGGGGTCAGCGGGGGCACTGAAGCTTTCTTT. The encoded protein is CSVTGVSGGTEAFF.

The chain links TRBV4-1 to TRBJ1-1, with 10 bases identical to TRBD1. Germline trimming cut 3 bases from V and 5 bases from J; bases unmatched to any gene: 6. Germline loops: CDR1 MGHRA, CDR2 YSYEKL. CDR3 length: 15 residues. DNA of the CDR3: TGCGCCAGCAGCCACTTAGACAGGGGGCTTACTGAAGCTTTCTTT. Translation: CASSHLDRGLTEAFF.

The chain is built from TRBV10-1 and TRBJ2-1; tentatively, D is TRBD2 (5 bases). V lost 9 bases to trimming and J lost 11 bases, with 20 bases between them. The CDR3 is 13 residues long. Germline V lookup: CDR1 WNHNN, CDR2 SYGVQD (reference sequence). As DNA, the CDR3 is TGCGCCAGTTCCTACCGGGATGGTTGGCAGCAGTTCTTC. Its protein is CASSYRDGWQQFF.

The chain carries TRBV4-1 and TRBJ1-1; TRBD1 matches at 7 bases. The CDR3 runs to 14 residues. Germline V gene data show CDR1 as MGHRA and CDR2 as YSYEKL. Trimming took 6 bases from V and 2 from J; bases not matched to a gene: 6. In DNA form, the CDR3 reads TGCGCCAGCAGTCAGGGGGAGATAAACACTGAAGCTTTCTTT. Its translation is CASSQGEINTEAFF.

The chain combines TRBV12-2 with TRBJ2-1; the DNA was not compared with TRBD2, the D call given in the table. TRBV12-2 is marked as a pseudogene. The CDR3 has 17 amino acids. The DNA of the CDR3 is TGTGCAAGTCGCGCCTTGACTAGCGGGGGGATATACAATGAGCAGTTCTTC. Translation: CASRALTSGGIYNEQFF.

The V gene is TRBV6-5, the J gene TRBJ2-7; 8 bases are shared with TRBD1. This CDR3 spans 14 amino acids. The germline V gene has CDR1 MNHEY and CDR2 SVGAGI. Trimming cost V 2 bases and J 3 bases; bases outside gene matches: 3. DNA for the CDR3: TGTGCCAGCAGTTACGGGACAGGCCGCTACGAGCAGTACTTC. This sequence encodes CASSYGTGRYEQYF.

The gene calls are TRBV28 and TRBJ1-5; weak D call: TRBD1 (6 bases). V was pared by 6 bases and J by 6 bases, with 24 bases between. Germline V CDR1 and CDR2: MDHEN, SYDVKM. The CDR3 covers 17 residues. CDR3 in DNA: TGTGCCAGCAGCCCACTTAATATACGGGGGGCCGGTCAGCCCCAGCATTTT. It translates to CASSPLNIRGAGQPQHF.

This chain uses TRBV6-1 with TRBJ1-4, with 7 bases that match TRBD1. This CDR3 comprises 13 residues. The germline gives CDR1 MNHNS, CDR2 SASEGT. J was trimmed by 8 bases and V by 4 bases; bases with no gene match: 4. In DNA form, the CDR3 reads TGTGCCAGCAGTGTAAACAGGGGCGAAAAACTGTTTTTT. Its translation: CASSVNRGEKLFF.

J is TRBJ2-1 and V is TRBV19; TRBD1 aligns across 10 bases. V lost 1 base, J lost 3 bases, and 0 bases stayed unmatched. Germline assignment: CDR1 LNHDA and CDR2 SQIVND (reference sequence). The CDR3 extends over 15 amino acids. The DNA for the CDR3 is TGTGCCAGTAGTATAGGGACAGGGGGCTACAATGAGCAGTTCTTC. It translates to CASSIGTGGYNEQFF.

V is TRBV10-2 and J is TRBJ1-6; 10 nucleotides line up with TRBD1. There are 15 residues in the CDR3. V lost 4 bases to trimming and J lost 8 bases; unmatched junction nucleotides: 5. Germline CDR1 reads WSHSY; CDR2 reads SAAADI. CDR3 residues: CASSVSGTGDSPLHF. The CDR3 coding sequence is TGCGCCAGCAGTGTTTCCGGGACAGGGGATTCACCCCTCCACTTT.

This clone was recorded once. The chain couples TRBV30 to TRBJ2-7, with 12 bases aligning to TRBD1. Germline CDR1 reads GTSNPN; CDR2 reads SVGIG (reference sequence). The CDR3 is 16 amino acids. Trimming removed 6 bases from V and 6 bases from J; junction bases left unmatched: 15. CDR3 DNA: TGTGCCTGTCACTCAGCTCCGGGACAGGGGGCGGGCGAGCAGTACTTC. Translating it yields CACHSAPGQGAGEQYF.

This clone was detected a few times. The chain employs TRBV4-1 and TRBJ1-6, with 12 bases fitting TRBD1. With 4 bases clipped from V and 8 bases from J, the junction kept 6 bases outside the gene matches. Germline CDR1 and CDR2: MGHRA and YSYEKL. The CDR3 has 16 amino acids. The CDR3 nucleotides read TGCGCCAGCAGCCCCGGGACAGGGGGCATATATTCACCCCTCCACTTT. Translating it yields CASSPGTGGIYSPLHF.

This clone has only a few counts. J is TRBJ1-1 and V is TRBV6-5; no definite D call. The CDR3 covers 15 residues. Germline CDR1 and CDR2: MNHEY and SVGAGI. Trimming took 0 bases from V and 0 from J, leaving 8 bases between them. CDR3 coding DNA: TGTGCCAGCAGTTACTCAGCGCCGATGAACACTGAAGCTTTCTTT. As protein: CASSYSAPMNTEAFF.